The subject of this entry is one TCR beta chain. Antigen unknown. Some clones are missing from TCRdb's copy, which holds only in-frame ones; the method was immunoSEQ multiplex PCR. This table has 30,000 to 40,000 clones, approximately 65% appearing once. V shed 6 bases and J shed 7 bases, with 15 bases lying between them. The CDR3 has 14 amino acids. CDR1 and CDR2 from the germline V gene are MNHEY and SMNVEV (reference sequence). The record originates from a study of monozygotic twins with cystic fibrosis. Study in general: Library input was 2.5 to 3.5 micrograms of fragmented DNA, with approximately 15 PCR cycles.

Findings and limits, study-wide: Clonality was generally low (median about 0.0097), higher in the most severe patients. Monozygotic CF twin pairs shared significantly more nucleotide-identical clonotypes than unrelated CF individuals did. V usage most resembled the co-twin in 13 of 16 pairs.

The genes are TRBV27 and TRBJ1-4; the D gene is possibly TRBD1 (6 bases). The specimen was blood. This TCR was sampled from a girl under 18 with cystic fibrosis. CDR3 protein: CASSSGQGPEKLFF. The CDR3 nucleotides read TGTGCCAGCAGCTCTGGCCAGGGGCCTGAAAAACTGTTTTTT.